This section outlines one T cell receptor beta chain sequence together with its context. The antigen remains unidentified. TCRdb keeps only in-frame clones here, not all; method: immunoSEQ multiplex PCR. The sample gives some 97,000 clones, about 90% of which show up once; 0.55% to 0.95% is in the top ten. This specimen belongs to a study of siplizumab effects on memory and regulatory T cells. The germline V gene encodes CDR1 ENHRY and CDR2 SYGVKD. With V trimmed by 6 bases and J by 0 bases, 4 bases remained unmatched. There are 15 residues in the CDR3. Overall study findings and caveats: Poor capture below about 10^-5 frequency left most alloreactive clones unmapped to unstimulated subsets. Apparently more diverse than memory cells, naive T cells also seemed major alloresponse contributors. Proliferating siplizumab-culture Tregs lacked confirmation of suppressive function.

V and J are TRBV10-3 and TRBJ2-2, with 7 bases fitting TRBD1. The receptor was isolated from a human donor in good health. Sequencing was carried out using Tregs sorted from blood. The CDR3 DNA sequence: TGTGCCATCAGACCAGGGGGTACGAACACCGGGGAGCTGTTTTTT. Amino acid sequence: CAIRPGGTNTGELFF.